The rows below give T cell receptor beta chains drawn from one sample of a study of OX40 agonist ivuxolimab in advanced cancers. Only in-frame clones appear in the TCRdb table, and some are missing; sequencing was by immunoSEQ multiplex PCR. The sample shows 40,000 or so clones, less than 85% of them seen only once. Material: CD4+ or CD8+ T cells sorted from blood, obtained in a trial of the OX40 agonist ivuxolimab. All receptors derive from an adult with an advanced solid tumor such as melanoma, head and neck, liver or kidney cancer. The conserved cysteine and the conserved F or W are not part of the CDR3 here. The D gene is left open where the match is weak.

TRBV4-3	-	TRBJ1-1	ASSQGISGALNTEAF
TRBV19	TRBD2	TRBJ2-3	ASSIEGSGGTDTQY
TRBV29-1	-	TRBJ2-3	SVPLTDTQY
TRBV13	TRBD2	TRBJ2-2	ASSSLAGGPSGELF
TRBV4-2	-	TRBJ2-2	ASSPLSTGELF
TRBV5-8	TRBD2	TRBJ2-5	ASKAAGWLWETQY
TRBV5-4	TRBD1	TRBJ1-1	ASSKGQGPEAF
TRBV7-2	TRBD1	TRBJ1-6	ASSPARGRGSPLH
TRBV7-8	TRBD1	TRBJ2-1	ASSPNYSSGTGGLNEQF
TRBV21-1	-	TRBJ1-5	ASSAKGSLNQPQH
TRBV7-8	-	TRBJ1-1	ASSLSSGMGGTEAF
TRBV6-6	-	TRBJ1-2	ASSQGGGPRSGYT
TRBV14	TRBD2	TRBJ2-1	ASNPGGPYNEQF
TRBV6-6	-	TRBJ2-1	ASTDSGSGEQF
TRBV20-1	-	TRBJ2-5	SALGRETQY
TRBV30	-	TRBJ2-7	AWSVKAPYEQY
TRBV2	-	TRBJ1-1	ASLGGMNTEAF
TRBV29-1	-	TRBJ2-3	SVARGGTDTQY
TRBV7-2	-	TRBJ2-7	ASKSYRGGEQY
TRBV2	TRBD2	TRBJ2-2	ASNGLAVGLDTGELF
TRBV5-1	TRBD1	TRBJ2-1	ASSLDPGQGGKSEQF
TRBV6-6	TRBD1	TRBJ1-4	ASRRDSLNEKLF
TRBV5-1	TRBD1	TRBJ1-1	ASSLTASQGVEAF
TRBV7-9	-	TRBJ1-6	ASSLRPDSPLH
TRBV19	-	TRBJ1-4	ASGPHLQGLF
TRBV6-5	-	TRBJ2-7	ASSWAGTSEGEQY
TRBV15	TRBD1	TRBJ1-5	ATSRDKGDRENQPQH
TRBV12-5	TRBD1	TRBJ2-1	ASGLGPHLDDRVSPGEQF
TRBV7-9	TRBD1	TRBJ2-7	ASSTHSTGGYEQY
TRBV6-5	TRBD1	TRBJ1-2	ASNPTGTYGYT
TRBV9	-	TRBJ2-5	ASSVVPGGTQY
TRBV18	-	TRBJ2-6	ASSPQAGANVLT
TRBV27	-	TRBJ1-2	ASRPAGTNYGYT
TRBV4-3	-	TRBJ1-2	ASSQDITGPWRYGYT
TRBV7-2	-	TRBJ2-7	ASSLQGGSVYEQY
TRBV15	-	TRBJ1-2	ATSRDTYGYT
TRBV4-1	TRBD2	TRBJ2-3	ASSQVGGASTDTQY
TRBV5-4	TRBD1	TRBJ2-1	ASSLSPGGNNDEQF
TRBV7-8	-	TRBJ2-5	ASSLNGAYETQY
TRBV7-8	-	TRBJ2-5	ASSHRVLETQY
TRBV6-5	-	TRBJ2-1	ASSYSPWSSYNEQF
TRBV4-3	-	TRBJ1-3	ASSPGHAEGNTIY
TRBV12-2	-	TRBJ2-1	ASRLSSTGVPSSYNEQF
TRBV9	TRBD2	TRBJ2-3	ASSVDGLAGVGDTDTQY
TRBV19	-	TRBJ2-1	ASSPQRILSEQF
TRBV5-1	TRBD2	TRBJ2-7	ASSLWGGTSGEQY
TRBV5-1	TRBD1	TRBJ2-5	ASSWGTVQETQY
TRBV2	-	TRBJ2-6	ASSHDSYSGANVLT
TRBV9	-	TRBJ2-1	ASSVGFRPSYNEQF